This T cell receptor (beta chain) was obtained from a study of cytomegalovirus exposure and HLA in healthy donors. Study outcomes and limitations: Despite most TCR sequences being rare, some public TCRs occurred in many donors. For cytomegalovirus status, the classifier reportedly gave diagnoses with high specificity and sensitivity.

The PCR used 60 Vbeta and 13 Jbeta primers. The table came from immunoSEQ multiplex PCR; TCRdb's copy has only in-frame clones and leaves some out. In the table there are about 140,000 clones, 75% to 80% of which are singletons. This clone occurred a few times. Its antigen is as yet unknown. The donors, nominally healthy at sampling, likely had unrecorded immune exposures. What was sequenced was PBMCs. The origin of this receptor is a male donor in good health and CMV-seronegative.

As DNA, the CDR3 is TGTGCCAGTAGTGGGCGGGGCTACGAGCAGTACTTC. Translating gives CASSGRGYEQYF. V gene TRBV19 combines with J gene TRBJ2-7, with a tentative D call TRBD2 (6 bases). Trimming removed 5 bases at V and 3 bases at J, with 8 bases between. Germline CDR1 LNHDA, CDR2 SQIVND (reference sequence). The CDR3 covers 12 residues.